This is a list of T cell receptor beta chains from one sample in a study of PD-1 blockade in classical Hodgkin lymphoma. Assay: immunoSEQ multiplex PCR; the TCRdb copy retains only in-frame clones and omits some. The data contain about 93,000 clones, about 77% of them singletons. The sequencing used peripheral blood mononuclear cells (PBMCs), collected before the fourth cycle of nivolumab. The receptors come from a human donor with classical Hodgkin lymphoma. CDR3s include the opening cysteine and the closing phenylalanine or tryptophan. D genes are given only for firm matches. Clone size appears in some rows only: once, few, many, or a class for an expanded clone.

j_gene	abundance	v_gene	d_gene	CDR3nt	CDR3aa
TRBJ1-2	.	TRBV6-5	.	TGTGCCAGCAGGAGAGGGACCAACTATGGCTACACCTTC	CASRRGTNYGYTF
TRBJ2-1	.	TRBV14	TRBD2	TGTGCCAGCAGCCATTCTAGCGGGCAATGGAGTGAGCAGTTCTTC	CASSHSSGQWSEQFF
TRBJ2-2	.	TRBV5-1	.	TGCGCCAGCAGCTTGAGGACAGCGAACACCGGGGAGCTGTTTTTT	CASSLRTANTGELFF
TRBJ2-5	.	TRBV7-8	.	TGTGCCAGCAGCAGCGGGACAGACACGACCCAGTACTTC	CASSSGTDTTQYF
TRBJ1-5	.	TRBV5-6	.	TGTGCCAGCAGCCGAGGGGTCTCTCAGCCCCAGCATTTT	CASSRGVSQPQHF
TRBJ2-1	.	TRBV27	.	TGTGCCAGCAGTTCAATGGGGCTGACCTACAATGAGCAGTTCTTC	CASSSMGLTYNEQFF
TRBJ2-3	.	TRBV6-6	.	TGTGCCAGCAGTTACCCCGGGACTAGCACAGATACGCAGTATTTT	CASSYPGTSTDTQYF
TRBJ2-1	.	TRBV25-1	TRBD2	TGTGCCAGCAGTGAATTGGGACTAGATTACAATGAGCAGTTCTTC	CASSELGLDYNEQFF
TRBJ1-1	.	TRBV6-6	TRBD1	TGTGCCAGCAGTTGGACAGGGGAGGGAGGCACTGAAGCTTTCTTT	CASSWTGEGGTEAFF
TRBJ2-1	once	TRBV18	.	TGTGCCAGCTCAGACCCTACTAGCAGTGAGCAGTTCTTC	CASSDPTSSEQFF
TRBJ2-1	.	TRBV5-4	.	TGTGCCAGCACCGATCCATGGGGGCACTACAATGAGCAGTTCTTC	CASTDPWGHYNEQFF
TRBJ1-5	.	TRBV4-3	.	TGCGCCAGCAGCCCGCGGGACACCAGCAATCAGCCCCAGCATTTT	CASSPRDTSNQPQHF
TRBJ2-7	.	TRBV7-2	.	TGTGCCAGCAGCTTTTGGAGCTACGAGCAGTACTTC	CASSFWSYEQYF
TRBJ2-4	.	TRBV21-1	.	TGTGCCAGCAGCACCCAGAGTCGGGACGCCCGAGGCATTCAGTACTTC	CASSTQSRDARGIQYF
TRBJ1-3	.	TRBV7-6	TRBD1	TGTGCCAGCAGCAGCGGGACAGGGACTTTGACTGAGCGGGGAAACACCATATATTTT	CASSSGTGTLTERGNTIYF
TRBJ1-1	many	TRBV28	.	TGTGCCAGCAGTAGGGTTTGGACTGAAGCTTTCTTT	CASSRVWTEAFF
TRBJ2-1	.	TRBV7-6	TRBD2	TGTGCCAGCAGCTTAGGGACTAGCGGGAATACCTACAATGAGCAGTTCTTC	CASSLGTSGNTYNEQFF
TRBJ1-1	.	TRBV7-2	.	TGTGCCAGCCTAAGGGGCCGGATAAACACTGAAGCTTTCTTT	CASLRGRINTEAFF
TRBJ2-7	few	TRBV7-3	TRBD2	TGTGCCAGCAGCTTAACAGGGCGCCTAGCGGGAGACTCCTACGAGCAGTACTTC	CASSLTGRLAGDSYEQYF
TRBJ2-1	.	TRBV12-5	TRBD1	TGTGCTAGTGGTTTCCGACAGGGGATGTGGAATGAGCAGTTCTTC	CASGFRQGMWNEQFF